This TCR beta chain was recovered during a study of shared clonotypes between healthy human individuals. The material for each subset, its genomic DNA, was split evenly across several immunoSEQ plates. The assay was immunoSEQ multiplex PCR, and TCRdb's table has in-frame clones only and misses some. The data show roughly 530,000 clones, with about 96% seen just once and about 0.054% held by the top ten. Details on this clone: Its antigen is currently unknown.

The length of the CDR3 is 17 residues. V lost 0 bases, J lost 2 bases, and 7 bases stayed unmatched. Germline CDR1 SGHRS, CDR2 YFSETQ. General study findings and limits: Researchers found naive subsets generally carried larger estimated richness than memory subsets.

The sequence derives from a woman aged 30 to 39 in good health. Sequencing input: naive CD4+ T cells sorted from blood. Stated subset: CD45RA+ positively selected. The chain is built from TRBV5-1 and TRBJ2-3, with 9 nucleotides matching TRBD2. The CDR3 here is CASSLAGAGGPTDTQYF. The CDR3 DNA follows: TGCGCCAGCAGCTTGGCCGGGGCGGGAGGGCCCACAGATACGCAGTATTTT.